These 25 T cell receptor beta chains originate from one sample sequenced in a study of shared clonotypes between healthy human individuals. Terminally differentiated effector memory CD45RA+ cells were left out of the naive CD8 fraction, which was CD45RO-negative and positively selected for CCR7. TCRdb keeps only in-frame clones here, not all; method: immunoSEQ multiplex PCR. There are around 1.9 million clones in the sample; 85% to 95% occur only once, and about 1.5% lies in the top ten. Sequencing was performed on naive CD8+ T cells from PBMCs. These receptors all come from a man aged 18 to 35 in good health. Some clones in this sample may be carry-over from other donors' samples.

The rearrangement links TRBV18 to TRBJ2-2, with 9 bases fitting TRBD1. The CDR3 is 16 residues long. Germline V CDR1 and CDR2: KGHSH, LQKENI. The junction had 0 bases not matched to a gene; V was cut back by 0 bases and J by 1 base. The CDR3 is CASSPPGQGNTGELFF. The CDR3 DNA is TGTGCCAGCTCACCACCGGGACAGGGGAACACCGGGGAGCTGTTTTTT.

V is TRBV10-3 and J is TRBJ2-7; 7 bases map to TRBD2. The CDR3 is made up of 14 amino acids. With V trimmed by 10 bases and J by 0 bases, 9 bases remained unmatched. CDR1 ENHRY and CDR2 SYGVKD come from the germline V gene. The CDR3 here is CASSGGISSYEQYF. The CDR3 nucleotides read TGTGCCAGCTCGGGGGGTATAAGCTCCTACGAGCAGTACTTC.

V usage is TRBV4-2 and J usage is TRBJ2-7; 8 bases map to TRBD2. Trimming removed 0 bases from V and 0 bases from J; junction bases left unmatched: 4. The germline CDR1 and CDR2 sequences are LGHNA and YNFKEQ. This CDR3 spans 16 amino acids. The CDR3 DNA is TGTGCCAGCAGCCAAGAGGTAGCGGGGAGCTCCTACGAGCAGTACTTC. Amino acids: CASSQEVAGSSYEQYF.

In its sample, this clone was seen a few times. V gene TRBV7-9 combines with J gene TRBJ1-1, with unresolved D. V was clipped by 7 bases and J by 0 bases, with 9 bases between them. This CDR3 is 13 amino acids long. Germline assignment: CDR1 SEHNR and CDR2 FQNEAQ (reference sequence). The CDR3 DNA is TGTGCCAGCACCCTATACATGAACACTGAAGCTTTCTTT. It encodes CASTLYMNTEAFF.

This clone was counted a few times. Other DNA sequences within the sample encode an identical CDR3. The rearrangement uses TRBV7-6 and TRBJ2-7; TRBD1 matches at 8 bases. J gave up 2 bases and V 5 bases, and 5 bases lay outside the gene matches. Germline V gene sequence: CDR1 SGHVS, CDR2 FNYEAQ. The length of the CDR3 is 14 residues. CDR3 protein: CASSPGQGTYEQYF. The CDR3, as DNA: TGTGCCAGCAGCCCAGGACAGGGAACCTACGAGCAGTACTTC.

This chain joins TRBV6-6 and TRBJ1-4; D not certain. Germline V gives CDR1 MNHNY, CDR2 SVGAGI (reference sequence). V was shortened by 0 bases and J by 2 bases, with 10 bases between the two germline ends. This CDR3 is built from 16 residues. The CDR3 DNA is TGTGCCAGCAGTTACTCAGCGGGAGGCACTAATGAAAAACTGTTTTTT. Its protein product is CASSYSAGGTNEKLFF.

Only one count was recorded for this clone. This rearrangement joins TRBV19 to TRBJ2-3, with 11 bases matching TRBD2. CDR3 length: 19 amino acids. Germline-derived CDR1 and CDR2 are LNHDA and SQIVND (reference sequence). V was pared by 4 bases and J by 0 bases, with 12 bases of the junction left unmatched. Here the CDR3 reads CASSTPYGTSGQSTDTQYF. DNA of the CDR3: TGTGCCAGTAGTACCCCCTACGGGACTAGCGGTCAGAGCACAGATACGCAGTATTTT.

A single count supports this clone. The gene calls are TRBV28 and TRBJ1-1, with a tentative D call TRBD1 (5 bases). This CDR3 comprises 17 residues. Germline V gene lookup returns CDR1 MDHEN and CDR2 SYDVKM. Deletions cut 1 base from V and 0 bases from J, with 15 bases between. CDR3 coding DNA: TGTGCCAGCAGTTTATCCCTCGGGACGGCCCTGAACACTGAAGCTTTCTTT. This codes for CASSLSLGTALNTEAFF. Variable domain in full (rest from reference TRBV28 and TRBJ1-1): DVKVTQSSRYLVKRTGEKVFLECVQDMDHENMFWYRQDPGLGLRLIYFSYDVKMKEKGDIPEGYSVSREKKERFSLILESASTNQTSMYLCASSLSLGTALNTEAFFGQGTRLTVV.

The chain combines TRBV7-8 with TRBJ1-1; no clear D. CDR1 is SGHVS and CDR2 is FQNEAQ in the germline V gene. The CDR3 runs to 14 residues. The V and J ends lost 4 bases and 0 bases respectively, with 9 bases between them. The CDR3 region has the DNA TGTGCCAGCAGCTCGAAGGGTATGAACACTGAAGCTTTCTTT. Translated, it gives CASSSKGMNTEAFF.

The V gene is TRBV7-9, the J gene TRBJ2-1; 8 positions match TRBD2. This CDR3 has 15 amino acids. With V trimmed by 5 bases and J by 4 bases, 7 bases remained unmatched. Germline values: CDR1 SEHNR, CDR2 FQNEAQ (reference sequence). The CDR3, as DNA: TGTGCCAGCAGCCCCGGGACTAGTATTTACAATGAGCAGTTCTTC. Its translation: CASSPGTSIYNEQFF.

The J gene is TRBJ2-1, the V gene TRBV7-3; 13 nucleotides match TRBD2. The CDR3 extends over 17 amino acids. CDR1 is SGHTA, CDR2 FQGTGA, per germline. The V and J ends lost 5 bases and 1 base, in that order; junction bases with no gene match: 5. CDR3 loop: CASSPKTSGRSYNEQFF. The CDR3 bases are TGTGCCAGCAGCCCGAAGACTAGCGGGAGGTCCTACAATGAGCAGTTCTTC. Complete variable domain (other parts from reference TRBV7-3 and TRBJ2-1): GAGVSQTPSNKVTEKGKYVELRCDPISGHTALYWYRQSLGQGPEFLIYFQGTGAADDSGLPNDRFFAVRPEGSVSTLKIQRTERGDSAVYLCASSPKTSGRSYNEQFFGPGTRLTVL.

Concerning this clone itself: Its ends do not fully match the called genes, so a read error is possible. The chain combines TRBV4-2 with TRBJ2-7; TRBD2 matches at 7 bases. In germline, CDR1 is LGHNA, CDR2 YNFKEQ. The CDR3 consists of 14 residues. CDR3 sequence reads: CASSQAGIAYEQYF. The DNA for the CDR3 is TGTGCCAGCAGTCAAGCGGGGATAGCCTACGAGCAGTACTTC.

This clone appeared once. The chain employs TRBV29-1 and TRBJ2-1; D is uncertain. The germline gives CDR1 SQVTM, CDR2 ANQGSEA. The length of the CDR3 is 15 residues. Trimming took 3 bases from V and 0 from J, leaving 12 bases between them. The CDR3 DNA reads as TGCAGCGTTGAGGGTCGCTCGACCTCCTACAATGAGCAGTTCTTC. Its translation: CSVEGRSTSYNEQFF.

J is TRBJ1-5 and V is TRBV13; the D gene is possibly TRBD1 (5 bases). V dropped 5 bases and J dropped 2 bases, with 10 bases sitting between them. The CDR3 runs 14 residues. CDR1 is PRHDT and CDR2 is FYEKMQ in the germline V gene (reference sequence). As DNA, the CDR3 is TGTGCCAGCAGCGACAGTACTGGCAATCAGCCCCAGCATTTT. This encodes CASSDSTGNQPQHF.

The chain is built from TRBV28 and TRBJ2-5, with 9 nucleotides matching TRBD1. This CDR3 has 16 residues. Germline trimming cut 10 bases from V and 5 bases from J; bases unmatched to any gene: 17. Looked up from germline, CDR1 is MDHEN and CDR2 is SYDVKM. The CDR3 sequence: CAIPPTGQGFGETQYF. The DNA of the CDR3 is TGTGCCATTCCACCCACCGGACAGGGGTTCGGGGAGACCCAGTACTTC.

The chain employs TRBV28 and TRBJ2-5, with 7 bases aligning to TRBD2. Losses at the gene ends were 5 bases for V and 5 bases for J; bases not matched to a gene: 14. CDR1 and CDR2 from the germline V gene are MDHEN and SYDVKM. The CDR3 has 16 residues. CDR3 loop: CASSQRGGRREETQYF. In DNA form, the CDR3 reads TGTGCCAGCAGTCAAAGAGGCGGGAGAAGGGAGGAGACCCAGTACTTC.

CDR3 DNA sequence: TGTGCCAGCAGCGCGGGTAGTTCTGAGGGCTACACCTTC. It specifies CASSAGSSEGYTF. The chain employs TRBV7-9 and TRBJ1-2; no firm D call. The ends were cut back, 5 bases at V and 8 bases at J, with 15 bases in the middle. This CDR3 comprises 13 residues. Germline CDR1 and CDR2: SEHNR and FQNEAQ (reference sequence).

The rearrangement uses TRBV19 and TRBJ1-2; 8 bases agree with TRBD1. The CDR3 has 14 amino acids. Germline CDR1 and CDR2: LNHDA and SQIVND (reference sequence). The V gene end was trimmed by 6 bases and the J gene end by 7 bases; junction bases not matched to a gene: 10. The CDR3 region is CASSAPGQDFGYTF. Written as DNA, the CDR3 is TGTGCCAGTAGCGCTCCGGGACAGGACTTTGGCTACACCTTC.

The chain couples TRBV9 to TRBJ1-4; the D is unclear. V was clipped by 0 bases and J by 0 bases, with 3 bases between them. The CDR3 contains 14 residues. CDR1 SGDLS and CDR2 YYNGEE come from the germline V gene. CDR3 amino acids: CASSVEATNEKLFF. CDR3 nucleotides: TGTGCCAGCAGCGTAGAGGCAACTAATGAAAAACTGTTTTTT.

This clone was detected only once. This rearrangement joins TRBV9 to TRBJ2-7, with 10 bases matching TRBD2. Germline CDR1 reads SGDLS; CDR2 reads YYNGEE. The junction had 7 bases not matched to a gene; V was cut back by 0 bases and J by 4 bases. The CDR3 runs to 16 residues. The DNA of the CDR3 is TGTGCCAGCAGCGTAGTGTCTAGCGGGAGCTGGTACGAGCAGTACTTC. It encodes CASSVVSSGSWYEQYF.

This sequence joins TRBV27 and TRBJ1-2, with D unresolved. V was pared by 2 bases and J by 6 bases, with 19 bases between. The V gene's germline CDR1 is MNHEY and CDR2 SMNVEV (reference sequence). This CDR3 comprises 16 residues. For the CDR3, the DNA is TGTGCCAGCAGTTTAGCCCTCGACACCTCCGGCGATGGCTACACCTTC. Its protein product is CASSLALDTSGDGYTF.

This rearrangement joins TRBV6-5 to TRBJ2-7; a possible D gene is TRBD2 (5 bases). This CDR3 is 14 amino acids long. Trimming removed 6 bases from V and 5 bases from J, with 17 bases in between. Per the germline V gene, CDR1 is MNHEY and CDR2 is SVGAGI. This chain's CDR3 is CASRRALTRDEQYF. The CDR3 DNA is TGTGCCAGCAGGCGGGCGCTAACTCGCGACGAGCAGTACTTC.

The V gene is TRBV27, the J gene TRBJ2-7; D gene uncertain. This CDR3 contains 14 residues. V shed 5 bases and J shed 3 bases, with 14 bases lying between them. Germline V gene data show CDR1 as MNHEY and CDR2 as SMNVEV (reference sequence). Here the CDR3 DNA reads TGTGCCAGCAGTCCATCCCCGGACGGCTACGAGCAGTACTTC. Encoded protein: CASSPSPDGYEQYF.

V and J are TRBV27 and TRBJ1-2; D call uncertain. Germline V CDR1 and CDR2: MNHEY, SMNVEV (reference sequence). The CDR3 covers 14 residues. The ends were cut back, 1 base at V and 8 bases at J, with 14 bases in the middle. CDR3: CASSLYAHPSGYTF. DNA for the CDR3: TGTGCCAGCAGTTTATACGCACACCCCTCGGGCTACACCTTC.

The CDR3 loop reads CASSLVWTTYEQYF. The CDR3 bases are TGTGCCAGCAGCTTAGTTTGGACAACCTACGAGCAGTACTTC. The chain combines TRBV7-8 with TRBJ2-7; a possible D gene is TRBD1 (5 bases). Trimming left V 1 base short and J 2 bases short, with 9 bases between. The CDR3 spans 14 residues. In germline, CDR1 is SGHVS, CDR2 FQNEAQ.